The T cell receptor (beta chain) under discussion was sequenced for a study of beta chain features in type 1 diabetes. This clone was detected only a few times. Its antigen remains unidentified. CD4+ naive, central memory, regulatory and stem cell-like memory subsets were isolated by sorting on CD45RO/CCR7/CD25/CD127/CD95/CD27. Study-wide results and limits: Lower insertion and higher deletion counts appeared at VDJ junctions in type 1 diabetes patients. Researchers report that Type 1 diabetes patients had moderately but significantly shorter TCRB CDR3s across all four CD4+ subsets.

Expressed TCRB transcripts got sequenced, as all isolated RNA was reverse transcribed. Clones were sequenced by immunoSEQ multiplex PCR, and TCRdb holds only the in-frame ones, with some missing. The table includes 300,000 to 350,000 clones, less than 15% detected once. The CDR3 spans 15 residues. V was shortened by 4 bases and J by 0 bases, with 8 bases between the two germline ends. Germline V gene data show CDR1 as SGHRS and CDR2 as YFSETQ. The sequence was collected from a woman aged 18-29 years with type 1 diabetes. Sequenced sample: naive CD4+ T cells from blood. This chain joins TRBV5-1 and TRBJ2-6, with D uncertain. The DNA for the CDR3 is TGCGCCAGCAGCCCCTCGGGCTCTGGGGCCAACGTCCTGACTTTC. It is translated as CASSPSGSGANVLTF.